This T cell receptor (beta chain) was captured in a study of blood T cell repertoires in COVID-19 (dated by TCRdb to 2020 to 2021). Context from the whole study: Collaborator samples came from the United States, Italy and Spain and covered acute and convalescent phases of COVID-19. The material from the prospective study consisted of cDNA or gDNA derived from T cells, B-cell-depleted T cells, or PBMCs. The sample metadata nearly always contained a de-identified subject ID, COVID-19 status, age in years and sex. HLA class I and class II types, where available, came from metadata supplied by the sample provider rather than from assay-based typing. Samples came from the ongoing ImmuneRACE study (first 160 participants) plus 1,254 subjects from 6 global collaborators. A freely available public database, intended as a resource for researchers studying the immune response to SARS-CoV-2, is where the repertoires were released. Deeply sampled blood TCRbeta repertoires from subjects exposed to, actively infected with, or recovered from COVID-19 were included in the dataset. General study outcomes and caveats: The amount of clinical and demographic metadata varied by source and participant and was provided uncurated.

A note on this clone: Its specific antigen is unknown. The record has no base qualities; no much larger clone is one base away.

The trim is 6 bases for V and 0 bases for J, with a gap of 12 bases between the germline ends. The germline V gene gives CDR1 as SGHTA and CDR2 as FQGTGA. The CDR3 has 15 amino acids, counting the end cysteine and phenylalanine. Only the CDR3 DNA is retained, 45 bases long and in frame from the first base. In Seattle, one collaborating source enrolled patients while the infection was active and tracked those patients longitudinally over the course of disease. The collaborating institutions used their own protocols to collect whole blood in K2EDTA tubes. For TCRbeta analysis, collaborators shipped samples in one of three forms: frozen whole blood, isolated PBMCs, or DNA extracted from either of those sample types. TCRbeta CDR3 regions were amplified from genomic DNA by means of the immunoSEQ Assay, a bias-controlled multiplex PCR. As for the authors' bioinformatics: The number of nucleated cells in each sample was estimated by amplification of reference gene primers within the assay. Sequence reads were collapsed and filtered to measure the absolute abundance of every unique TCRbeta CDR3 rearrangement. For each sample, productive Simpson clonality was calculated as the square root of Simpson's diversity index across productive rearrangements. Drawn from immuneACCESS, this table holds only the in-frame rearrangements with V and J called that TCRdb kept. Clones are partly lost; checked studies trace under half to an unresolved V gene and leave the rest unexplained. V, J and clone size were drawn from that table, and D and trimming were deduced from the DNA. The sample table records 200,000 to 300,000 clones; approximately 85% of these occur just once. About 5.1% of the sample is in the top ten clones.

The sequence came from a man aged 50-60 years with COVID-19, enrolled during active disease. The sample was peripheral blood. Recombination joined TRBV7-3 with TRBJ2-1; there is no confident call for the D gene. The DNA reads as follows: TGTGCCAGCAGTTTTGGTGCCAGCTCCTACAATGAGCAGTTCTTC. Translated, this gives CASSFGASSYNEQFF. Extended through the reference TRBV7-3 and TRBJ2-1 proteins, this CDR3 yields the full variable domain: GAGVSQTPSNKVTEKGKYVELRCDPISGHTALYWYRQSLGQGPEFLIYFQGTGAADDSGLPNDRFFAVRPEGSVSTLKIQRTERGDSAVYLCASSFGASSYNEQFFGPGTRLTVL.